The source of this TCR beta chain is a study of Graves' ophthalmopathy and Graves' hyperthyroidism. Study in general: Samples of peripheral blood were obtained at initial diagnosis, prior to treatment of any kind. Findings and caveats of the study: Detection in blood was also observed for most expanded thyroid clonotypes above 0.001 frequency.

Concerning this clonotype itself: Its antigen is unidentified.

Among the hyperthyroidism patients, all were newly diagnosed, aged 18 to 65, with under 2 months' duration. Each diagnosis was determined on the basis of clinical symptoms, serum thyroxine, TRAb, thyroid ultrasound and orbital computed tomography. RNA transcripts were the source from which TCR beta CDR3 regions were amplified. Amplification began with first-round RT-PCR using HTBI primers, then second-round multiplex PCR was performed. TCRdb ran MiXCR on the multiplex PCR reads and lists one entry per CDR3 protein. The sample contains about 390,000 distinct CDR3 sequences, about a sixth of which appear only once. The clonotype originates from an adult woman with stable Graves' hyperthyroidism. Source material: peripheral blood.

The CDR3 here is CASINIRGRNTEAFF. CDR3 DNA: TGTGCCAGCATCAATATCAGGGGACGGAACACTGAAGCTTTCTTT. This chain uses TRBV6-1 with TRBJ1-1, with TRBD1 as a possible D gene (6 bases). There are 15 residues in the CDR3. Per the germline V gene, CDR1 is MNHNS and CDR2 is SASEGT. Trimming stripped 7 bases from V and 1 base from J, with 16 bases between.